Here is one T cell receptor beta chain with its context. The repertoire was sequenced with immunoSEQ multiplex PCR; TCRdb's copy has only in-frame clones and lacks some. The sample yields approximately 8,500 clones, about 87% seen once. This sample is part of a study of T cell changes during pregnancy in multiple sclerosis. This CDR3 region has 19 residues. The germline V gene encodes CDR1 SGDLS and CDR2 YYNGEE. V trimming: 4 bases; J trimming: 0 bases; junction bases outside the gene matches: 12. The clonotype comes from a female donor in good health, enrolled as a control in a pregnancy study. The gene calls are TRBV9 and TRBJ1-6; TRBD1 agrees at 8 bases. Sequenced here: CD8+ T cells from peripheral blood mononuclear cells, sampled in the first trimester of pregnancy. CDR3 in DNA: TGTGCCAGCAGCCCAGAGCCGAGACAGGGGACCTCCTATAATTCACCCCTCCACTTT. Amino acids: CASSPEPRQGTSYNSPLHF.